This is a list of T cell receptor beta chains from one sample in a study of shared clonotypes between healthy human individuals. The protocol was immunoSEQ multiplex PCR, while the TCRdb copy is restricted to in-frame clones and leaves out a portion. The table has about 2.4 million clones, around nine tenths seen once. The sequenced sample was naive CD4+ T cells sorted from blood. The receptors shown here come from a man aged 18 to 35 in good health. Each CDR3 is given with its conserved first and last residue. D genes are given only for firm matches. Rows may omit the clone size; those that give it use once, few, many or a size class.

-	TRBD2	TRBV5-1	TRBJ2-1	CASSLELAGVLEQFF	TGCGCCAGCAGCTTGGAACTAGCGGGAGTTCTTGAGCAGTTCTTC
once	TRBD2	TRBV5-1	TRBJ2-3	CASSSWTSGGSTDTQYF	TGCGCCAGCAGCTCCTGGACTAGCGGGGGAAGCACAGATACGCAGTATTTT
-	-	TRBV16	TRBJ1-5	CASSQLHDQPQHF	TGTGCCAGCAGCCAATTGCATGATCAGCCCCAGCATTTT
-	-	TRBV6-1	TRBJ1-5	CASSETPTVRYSNQPQHF	TGTGCCAGCAGTGAAACTCCGACGGTCCGGTATAGCAATCAGCCCCAGCATTTT
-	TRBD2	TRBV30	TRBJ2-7	CAWEPPSLAGVGYEQYF	TGTGCCTGGGAGCCCCCCTCACTAGCGGGAGTCGGCTACGAGCAGTACTTC
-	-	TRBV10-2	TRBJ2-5	CASTTGRQETQYF	TGCGCCAGCACAACAGGGCGCCAAGAGACCCAGTACTTC
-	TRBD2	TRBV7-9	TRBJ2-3	CASWSGRALTDTQYF	TGTGCCAGCTGGTCAGGGAGGGCCCTCACAGATACGCAGTATTTT
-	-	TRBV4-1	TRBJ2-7	CASSQDRTRGQYF	TGCGCCAGCAGCCAAGACCGTACAAGAGGGCAGTACTTC
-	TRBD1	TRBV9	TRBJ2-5	CASSVSGTGGAETQYF	TGTGCCAGCAGCGTTTCCGGGACAGGGGGCGCGGAGACCCAGTACTTC
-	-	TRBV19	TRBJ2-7	CASSIWRGGTYEQYF	TGTGCCAGTAGTATCTGGAGGGGGGGTACCTACGAGCAGTACTTC
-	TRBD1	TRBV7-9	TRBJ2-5	CASSSRGTGTQETQYF	TGTGCCAGCAGCTCACGGGGGACAGGGACTCAAGAGACCCAGTACTTC
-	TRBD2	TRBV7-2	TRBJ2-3	CASSSNGRVDTQYF	TGTGCCAGCAGCTCGAACGGGAGGGTGGATACGCAGTATTTT
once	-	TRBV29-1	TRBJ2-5	CSVEDQGKTQYF	TGCAGCGTTGAAGATCAGGGGAAGACCCAGTACTTC
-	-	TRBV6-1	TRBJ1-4	CASRGGPGLEEKLFF	TGTGCCAGCCGCGGGGGTCCAGGCCTGGAAGAAAAACTGTTTTTT
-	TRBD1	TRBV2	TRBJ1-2	CASTPGTGVGYGYTF	TGTGCCAGCACCCCGGGTACAGGGGTAGGCTATGGCTACACCTTC
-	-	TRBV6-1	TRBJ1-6	CASSDHPGGVANSPLHF	TGTGCCAGCAGTGACCACCCGGGGGGGGTCGCTAATTCACCCCTCCACTTT
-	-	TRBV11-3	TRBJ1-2	CASSLYCYGYTF	TGTGCCAGCAGCTTATATTGCTATGGCTACACCTTC
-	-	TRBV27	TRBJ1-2	CASSPNPGSGGYTF	TGTGCCAGCAGTCCAAATCCGGGGAGCGGTGGCTACACCTTC
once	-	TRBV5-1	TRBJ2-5	CASSLDSTEETQYF	TGCGCCAGCAGCTTGGATTCGACGGAGGAGACCCAGTACTTC
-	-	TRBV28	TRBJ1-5	CASRWGGSGSNQPQHF	TGTGCCAGCCGATGGGGGGGCTCAGGGAGCAATCAGCCCCAGCATTTT
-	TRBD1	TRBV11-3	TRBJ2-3	CASSWGQGGTDTQYF	TGTGCCAGCAGCTGGGGACAGGGGGGCACAGATACGCAGTATTTT
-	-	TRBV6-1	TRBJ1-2	CASSEGGGYGYTF	TGTGCCAGCAGTGAAGGAGGAGGTTATGGCTACACCTTC
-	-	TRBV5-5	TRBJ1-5	CASSPGQTSNQPQHF	TGTGCCAGCAGTCCGGGACAAACGAGCAATCAGCCCCAGCATTTT
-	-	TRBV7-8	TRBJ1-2	CASSKDSAGLNYGYTF	TGTGCCAGCAGCAAGGACAGCGCCGGTCTTAACTATGGCTACACCTTC
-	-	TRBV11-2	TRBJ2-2	CASSSEWTLNTGELFF	TGTGCCAGCAGCTCAGAGTGGACCCTGAACACCGGGGAGCTGTTTTTT
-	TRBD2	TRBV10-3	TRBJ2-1	CAISDRLAGGRSSYNEQFF	TGTGCCATCAGTGACCGGCTAGCGGGGGGTCGAAGCTCCTACAATGAGCAGTTCTTC
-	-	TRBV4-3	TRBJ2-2	CASSQQVPGVAGELFF	TGCGCCAGCAGCCAACAAGTTCCGGGAGTAGCCGGGGAGCTGTTTTTT
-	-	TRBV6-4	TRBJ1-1	CASSDSPGTEAFF	TGTGCCAGCAGTGACTCGCCAGGCACTGAAGCTTTCTTT
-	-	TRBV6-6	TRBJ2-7	CASTQGGPSYEQYF	TGTGCCAGCACGCAAGGGGGACCCTCCTACGAGCAGTACTTC
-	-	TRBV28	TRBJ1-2	CASSPRQGLIPPEGYTF	TGTGCCAGCAGCCCCCGGCAGGGACTCATCCCCCCTGAAGGCTACACCTTC
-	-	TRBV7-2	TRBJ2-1	CASSPDASNEQFF	TGTGCCAGCAGCCCCGACGCAAGCAATGAGCAGTTCTTC
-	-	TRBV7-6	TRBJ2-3	CASTRTGTLTTDTQYF	TGTGCCAGCACCAGGACCGGGACTCTAACCACAGATACGCAGTATTTT
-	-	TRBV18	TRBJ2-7	CASSPGGIYEQYF	TGTGCCAGCTCACCGGGAGGAATCTACGAGCAGTACTTC
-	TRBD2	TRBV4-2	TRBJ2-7	CASSRPGLADSQYF	TGTGCCAGCAGCCGGCCGGGACTAGCGGACTCGCAGTACTTC
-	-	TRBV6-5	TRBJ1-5	CASSPPGGNHQPQHF	TGTGCCAGCAGTCCCCCCGGGGGGAACCATCAGCCCCAGCATTTT
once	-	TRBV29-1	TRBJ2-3	CSVRQGRDTQYF	TGCAGCGTACGACAAGGGAGAGATACGCAGTATTTT
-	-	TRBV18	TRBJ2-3	CASSPGTGVRTDTQYF	TGTGCCAGCTCACCAGGGACCGGCGTTCGTACAGATACGCAGTATTTT
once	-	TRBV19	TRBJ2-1	CASSIVRNEQFF	TGTGCCAGTAGTATAGTCCGCAATGAGCAGTTCTTC
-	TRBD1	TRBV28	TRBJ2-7	CASNGDRYPYEQYF	TGTGCCAGCAACGGGGACAGGTACCCCTACGAGCAGTACTTC
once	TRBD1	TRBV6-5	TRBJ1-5	CASSPDRASNQPQHF	TGTGCCAGCAGTCCCGACAGGGCTAGCAATCAGCCCCAGCATTTT
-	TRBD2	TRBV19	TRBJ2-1	CASSILETSGHNEQFF	TGTGCCAGTAGTATATTAGAGACTAGCGGCCACAATGAGCAGTTCTTC
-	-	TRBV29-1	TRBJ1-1	CSAAAGAVEAFF	TGCAGCGCCGCCGCGGGGGCGGTTGAAGCTTTCTTT
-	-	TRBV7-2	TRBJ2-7	CASSLPSGSVNEQYF	TGTGCCAGCAGCCTACCCAGTGGGAGCGTTAACGAGCAGTACTTC